Below are 27 T cell receptor beta chains sequenced from a single sample in a study of OX40 agonist ivuxolimab in advanced cancers. Generated by immunoSEQ multiplex PCR, the TCRdb table keeps only in-frame clones and is missing some. The sample carries 130,000 or so clones, roughly nine tenths recorded once. Sequencing was performed on CD4+ or CD8+ T cells sorted from blood, taken in a trial of the OX40 agonist ivuxolimab. These receptors were obtained from an adult with an advanced solid tumor such as melanoma, head and neck, liver or kidney cancer.

This clone was seen only a few times. The rearrangement links TRBV2 to TRBJ1-1; weak D call: TRBD1 (6 bases). The germline CDR1 and CDR2 sequences are SNHLY and FYNNEI. Deletions cut 9 bases from V and 2 bases from J, with 13 bases between. This CDR3 is 13 amino acids long. CDR3 amino acids: CASKQGGNTEAFF. The CDR3 DNA follows: TGTGCCAGTAAACAGGGAGGAAACACTGAAGCTTTCTTT.

The chain is built from TRBV27 and TRBJ2-5; 14 bases fit TRBD2. Trimming took 6 bases from V and 5 from J; bases not matched to a gene: 11. The germline CDR1 and CDR2 sequences are MNHEY and SMNVEV (reference sequence). The CDR3 covers 17 residues. The CDR3 DNA sequence: TGTGCCAGCAGCCACAGACTAGCGGGAGGGCCAAGGGAGACCCAGTACTTC. Protein sequence: CASSHRLAGGPRETQYF.

V and J are TRBV28 and TRBJ2-7, with D perhaps TRBD1 or TRBD2 (5 bases each). The CDR3 contains 13 residues. Germline CDR1 MDHEN, CDR2 SYDVKM. V was trimmed by 5 bases and J by 4 bases, leaving 12 bases between them. CDR3 sequence: CASSTRDRYEQYF. The CDR3 nucleotides read TGTGCCAGCAGTACCCGGGACCGGTACGAGCAGTACTTC.

This clone appeared once. This chain uses TRBV27 with TRBJ1-6; D might be TRBD1 (6 bases). Germline V gives CDR1 MNHEY, CDR2 SMNVEV (reference sequence). The CDR3 is 18 amino acids. The V and J ends lost 0 bases and 6 bases respectively, with 18 bases between them. The CDR3 reads CASSLSTLRTAFNSPLHF. CDR3 in DNA: TGTGCCAGCAGTTTATCGACCCTCCGGACAGCCTTTAATTCACCCCTCCACTTT.

The chain employs TRBV28 and TRBJ2-7, with a tentative D call TRBD2 (6 bases). Germline CDR1 is MDHEN and CDR2 is SYDVKM. Trimming took off 4 bases at V and 3 bases at J, with 13 bases between the two ends. The CDR3 sequence is 14 residues long. CDR3 sequence (DNA): TGTGCCAGCAGTTACCGGGACTCCGACTACGAGCAGTACTTC. Translation gives CASSYRDSDYEQYF.

The rearrangement uses TRBV7-9 and TRBJ1-5; D is ambiguous. The V and J ends lost 1 base and 6 bases respectively, with 7 bases between them. The CDR3 extends over 13 amino acids. The V gene's germline CDR1 is SEHNR and CDR2 FQNEAQ (reference sequence). In nucleotides, the CDR3 is TGTGCCAGCAGCTTAGTGGAGAGTCAGCCCCAGCATTTT. Its translation is CASSLVESQPQHF.

CDR3 sequence (DNA): TGTGCCAGCAGCCCTCGACAGGGGGCTAACACCGGGGAGCTGTTTTTT. This sequence encodes CASSPRQGANTGELFF. The rearrangement links TRBV7-8 to TRBJ2-2; 10 positions match TRBD1. The CDR3 totals 16 residues. From germline, CDR1 is SGHVS and CDR2 FQNEAQ. Losses at the gene ends were 5 bases for V and 2 bases for J; bases not matched to a gene: 5. The full variable domain, with the rest looked up from reference TRBV7-8 and TRBJ2-2, is GAGVSQSPRYKVAKRGQDVALRCDPISGHVSLFWYQQALGQGPEFLTYFQNEAQLDKSGLPSDRFFAERPEGSVSTLKIQRTQQEDSAVYLCASSPRQGANTGELFFGEGSRLTVL.

The sample holds a few counts of this clone. V gene TRBV19 combines with J gene TRBJ1-5; D is unclear. The CDR3 extends over 14 amino acids. The V gene lost 6 bases and the J gene lost 4 bases, with 13 bases spanning the gap. Germline V gene data show CDR1 as LNHDA and CDR2 as SQIVND (reference sequence). The DNA for the CDR3 is TGTGCCAGTAGGAAAGGGCAGTTTAATCAGCCCCAGCATTTT. Translating gives CASRKGQFNQPQHF. Full variable domain (rest looked up from reference TRBV19 and TRBJ1-5): DGGITQSPKYLFRKEGQNVTLSCEQNLNHDAMYWYRQDPGQGLRLIYYSQIVNDFQKGDIAEGYSVSREKKESFPLTVTSAQKNPTAFYLCASRKGQFNQPQHFGDGTRLSIL.

The chain joins TRBV7-6 to TRBJ2-3; 7 bases line up with TRBD1. The CDR3 runs 16 residues. V was clipped by 0 bases and J by 1 base; unmatched bases: 4. Germline loops: CDR1 SGHVS, CDR2 FNYEAQ. CDR3 sequence reads: CASSLAPGGGTDTQYF. The CDR3 DNA is TGTGCCAGCAGCTTAGCACCAGGGGGTGGCACAGATACGCAGTATTTT. Combining the CDR3 with reference TRBV7-6 and TRBJ2-3 gives the whole variable domain GAGVSQSPRYKVTKRGQDVALRCDPISGHVSLYWYRQALGQGPEFLTYFNYEAQQDKSGLPNDRFSAERPEGSISTLTIQRTEQRDSAMYRCASSLAPGGGTDTQYFGPGTRLTVL.

This chain connects TRBV4-1 to TRBJ1-6; D gene ambiguous. In germline, CDR1 is MGHRA, CDR2 YSYEKL. This CDR3 contains 13 residues. The V gene lost 1 base and the J gene lost 9 bases, with 7 bases spanning the gap. The CDR3 DNA reads as TGCGCCAGCAGCCAAGGCCCACCTTCACCCCTCCACTTT. Protein sequence: CASSQGPPSPLHF.

The chain employs TRBV19 and TRBJ1-6, with D perhaps matching TRBD1 (6 bases). This CDR3 is built from 16 residues. Per germline, CDR1 LNHDA and CDR2 SQIVND (reference sequence). V gave up 5 bases and J gave up 8 bases, with 19 bases separating them. This CDR3 is CASSPDDRSHYSPLHF. Written as DNA, the CDR3 is TGTGCCAGTAGTCCCGATGACAGGTCCCACTATTCACCCCTCCACTTT.

The V gene is TRBV28, the J gene TRBJ1-5; weak D call: TRBD1 (6 bases). CDR3 length equals 13 residues. Per germline, CDR1 MDHEN and CDR2 SYDVKM. V dropped 7 bases and J dropped 4 bases, with 11 bases sitting between them. The DNA for the CDR3 is TGTGCCAGCACCCCGGACAGTAATCAGCCCCAGCATTTT. Protein sequence: CASTPDSNQPQHF.

The rearrangement uses TRBV15 and TRBJ2-3; 12 nucleotides line up with TRBD1. CDR1 and CDR2 from the germline V gene are LNHNV and YYDKDF (reference sequence). The CDR3 spans 15 residues. V lost 3 bases and J lost 4; bases outside the gene matches: 2. The CDR3 nucleotides are TGTGCCACCAGCAGGGGACAGGGGGCTGCAGATACGCAGTATTTT. As protein: CATSRGQGAADTQYF. Full variable domain (missing parts from reference TRBV15 and TRBJ2-3): DAMVIQNPRYQVTQFGKPVTLSCSQTLNHNVMYWYQQKSSQAPKLLFHYYDKDFNNEADTPDNFQSRRPNTSFCFLDIRSPGLGDTAMYLCATSRGQGAADTQYFGPGTRLTVL.

The V gene is TRBV4-2, the J gene TRBJ2-7; D might be TRBD1 (6 bases). The CDR3 consists of 13 residues. Germline loops: CDR1 LGHNA, CDR2 YNFKEQ. Trimming cost V 1 base and J 5 bases, with 9 bases left between them. The chain's CDR3 is CASSQGAGDEQYF. The CDR3 nucleotides read TGTGCCAGCAGCCAAGGGGCAGGGGACGAGCAGTACTTC.

This clone is a singleton in its sample. V gene TRBV15 combines with J gene TRBJ1-4; D is uncertain. Trimming took off 0 bases at V and 3 bases at J, with 14 bases between the two ends. The CDR3 is 17 residues long. The germline gives CDR1 LNHNV, CDR2 YYDKDF (reference sequence). The CDR3 coding sequence is TGTGCCACCAGCAGAGATTTCGGTCACAGATCTAATGAAAAACTGTTTTTT. As protein: CATSRDFGHRSNEKLFF. The complete variable domain, with remaining parts taken from reference TRBV15 and TRBJ1-4, reads DAMVIQNPRYQVTQFGKPVTLSCSQTLNHNVMYWYQQKSSQAPKLLFHYYDKDFNNEADTPDNFQSRRPNTSFCFLDIRSPGLGDTAMYLCATSRDFGHRSNEKLFFGSGTQLSVL.

This clone was seen a few times. This chain connects TRBV28 to TRBJ2-7; D may be TRBD1 (6 bases). Germline CDR1 reads MDHEN; CDR2 reads SYDVKM. The germline V and J ends were trimmed by 7 bases and 1 base, with 11 bases remaining between them. The CDR3 loop spans 13 amino acids. CDR3 residues: CASTIGQSYEQYF. CDR3 in DNA: TGTGCCAGCACCATCGGACAGTCCTACGAGCAGTACTTC.

The V and J genes are TRBV5-1 and TRBJ2-5; D not resolved. Germline V lookup: CDR1 SGHRS, CDR2 YFSETQ. The CDR3 has 14 amino acids. With 0 bases removed from V and 1 base from J, the gap between germline ends came to 7 bases. The CDR3 DNA reads TGCGCCAGCAGCTTGGGGGTAGTCCAAGAGACCCAGTACTTC. Translation: CASSLGVVQETQYF.

This clone was seen once. This chain connects TRBV10-1 to TRBJ2-3; TRBD1 agrees at 11 bases. Germline V gene data show CDR1 as WNHNN and CDR2 as SYGVQD (reference sequence). V lost 10 bases and J lost 3; bases outside the gene matches: 9. The CDR3 is 15 residues long. The CDR3 sequence: CATTQGQGETDTQYF. The CDR3 DNA reads TGCGCCACCACCCAGGGACAGGGGGAAACAGATACGCAGTATTTT.

The chain carries TRBV5-1 and TRBJ2-1, with D hard to call. The V and J ends lost 0 bases and 6 bases respectively, with 10 bases between them. The CDR3 is made up of 14 amino acids. Germline V CDR1 and CDR2: SGHRS, YFSETQ. CDR3 residues: CASSLVSLGNEQFF. The CDR3 nucleotides are TGCGCCAGCAGCTTGGTGTCTCTAGGCAATGAGCAGTTCTTC.

V is TRBV28 and J is TRBJ2-6; no clear D gene. Germline values: CDR1 MDHEN, CDR2 SYDVKM. CDR3 size: 15 residues. V dropped 4 bases and J dropped 0 bases, with 7 bases sitting between them. The CDR3 sequence: CASSSPNSGANVLTF. The CDR3 coding sequence is TGTGCCAGCAGTTCACCCAACTCTGGGGCCAACGTCCTGACTTTC.

V usage is TRBV7-2 and J usage is TRBJ2-7, with TRBD1 matching 7 bases. V lost 4 bases to trimming and J lost 4 bases; unmatched junction nucleotides: 10. Per the germline V gene, CDR1 is SGHTA and CDR2 is FQGNSA. The CDR3 totals 15 residues. This CDR3 is CASSSSGQPPYEQYF. CDR3 DNA sequence: TGTGCCAGCAGCTCCTCGGGACAGCCTCCTTACGAGCAGTACTTC.

CDR3 DNA sequence: TGTGCCAGCAGCTACGGACAGGGGGCTCGGGAAGGGTACTTC. Encoded protein: CASSYGQGAREGYF. The chain is built from TRBV28 and TRBJ2-7; the match to TRBD1 covers 11 bases. CDR1 is MDHEN, CDR2 SYDVKM, per germline. The CDR3 covers 14 residues. The junction had 13 bases not matched to a gene; V was cut back by 6 bases and J by 12 bases.

The chain has TRBV9 and TRBJ2-3; D is uncertain. The CDR3 runs 13 residues. V lost 0 bases, J lost 10 bases, and 12 bases lay in between. Germline-derived CDR1 and CDR2 are SGDLS and YYNGEE. The CDR3 reads CASSVAGQTSQYF. The CDR3 DNA follows: TGTGCCAGCAGCGTAGCTGGGCAAACTTCGCAGTATTTT.

The chain carries TRBV27 and TRBJ2-7, with TRBD1 identical over 9 bases. Germline CDR1 and CDR2: MNHEY and SMNVEV (reference sequence). The CDR3 extends over 15 amino acids. V was clipped by 4 bases and J by 5 bases; unmatched bases: 9. CDR3 bases: TGTGCCAGCAGTTCATCTGGACAGGGGCGGGACGAGCAGTACTTC. Translation gives CASSSSGQGRDEQYF.

The J gene is TRBJ1-4, the V gene TRBV10-3, with 7 bases matching TRBD1. This CDR3 has 13 residues. Germline assignment: CDR1 ENHRY and CDR2 SYGVKD. With 3 bases clipped from V and 14 bases from J, the junction kept 9 bases outside the gene matches. The CDR3, as DNA: TGTGCCATCAGTGACAGGGGGAGAAAAGGGCTGTTTTTT. Translating it yields CAISDRGRKGLFF.

In this sample, this clone turned up a few times. The rearrangement joins TRBV30 to TRBJ1-2, with D uncertain. Germline loops: CDR1 GTSNPN, CDR2 SVGIG (reference sequence). Trimming cost V 4 bases and J 2 bases, with 5 bases left between them. This CDR3 region has 11 residues. The CDR3 region is CAWTGNYGYTF. The CDR3 nucleotides are TGTGCCTGGACTGGGAACTATGGCTACACCTTC.

The genes are TRBV7-2 and TRBJ2-6; 7 bases line up with TRBD1. Germline CDR1 reads SGHTA; CDR2 reads FQGNSA. The CDR3 has 15 amino acids. The V and J ends lost 6 bases and 2 bases, in that order; junction bases with no gene match: 4. The CDR3 here is CASRPDRAGANVLTF. The DNA of the CDR3 is TGTGCCAGCAGACCAGACAGGGCTGGGGCCAACGTCCTGACTTTC.